The 3 T cell receptor beta chains below were found in one sample sequenced in a study of Tregs in tolerant kidney transplant recipients. Clones were read by immunoSEQ multiplex PCR, and TCRdb kept only the in-frame ones, dropping some. The table lists some 25,000 clones, with more than 3.5% in the top ten. The nonmyeloablative bone marrow transplants came from related graft donors, with transient mixed chimerism. Material: CD4+ T cells from blood (PBMCs), obtained 6 months after the transplant. All receptors derive from a human patient who received a combined kidney and bone marrow transplant. The graft donor may have given rise to some T cells.

As for this clone: The sequence runs out 3 residues before the end of the CDR3; the remainder is reconstructed from the germline J gene. This chain uses TRBV19 with TRBJ1-2; TRBD1 matches at 9 bases. Trimming cost V 4 bases and J 2 bases; bases outside gene matches: 11. This CDR3 spans 17 amino acids. Per the germline V gene, CDR1 is LNHDA and CDR2 is SQIVND (reference sequence). The part of the CDR3 DNA that was read is TGTGCCAGTAGTACTGGGACAGGGCTCCCCTTGAACTATGGC. It is translated as CASSTGTGLPLNYG. The CDR3 in full is CASSTGTGLPLNYGYTF.

Comment on this clone: The read ends 3 residues early relative to the CDR3; the germline J gene fills the gap. The chain links TRBV20-1 to TRBJ2-3; TRBD2 aligns across 10 bases. The V gene's germline CDR1 is DFQATT and CDR2 SNEGSKA (reference sequence). This CDR3 comprises 15 residues. J lost 4 bases, V lost 1 base, and 5 bases had no gene match. CDR3 DNA, as far as it was read: TGCAGTGCTAGAGCTCTAGCGGGAGTCCCAGATACG. It translates to CSARALAGVPDT. The entire CDR3 is CSARALAGVPDTQYF.

A word on this clone: With the read ending 3 residues before the CDR3 end, the germline J gene is used to fill in that end. V and J are TRBV14 and TRBJ2-1, with D possibly TRBD2 on 5 matching bases. Per germline, CDR1 SGHDN and CDR2 FVKESK. CDR3 length: 13 amino acids. The V end lost 0 bases, the J end lost 9 bases, and 9 bases lay between the germline ends. CDR3 in amino acids: CASSQDVRGEQFF. CDR3 DNA, as far as it was read: TGTGCCAGCAGCCAAGATGTTCGGGGTGAG. Based on the CDR3 plus reference TRBV14 and TRBJ2-1, the full variable domain is EAGVTQFPSHSVIEKGQTVTLRCDPISGHDNLYWYRRVMGKEIKFLLHFVKESKQDESGMPNNRFLAERTGGTYSTLKVQPAELEDSGVYFCASSQDVRGEQFFGPGTRLTVL.